Each of the 9 T cell receptor beta chains below was sequenced from the same sample in a study of OX40 agonist ivuxolimab in advanced cancers. Some clones are missing from TCRdb's copy, which holds only in-frame ones; the method was immunoSEQ multiplex PCR. The sample carries around 63,000 clones, less than 85% recorded once. The input for sequencing was CD4+ or CD8+ T cells sorted from blood, taken in a trial of the OX40 agonist ivuxolimab. The receptors were gathered from an adult with an advanced solid tumor such as melanoma, head and neck, liver or kidney cancer.

This clone was seen only a few times. CDR3 protein: CASSFYTSGANVLTF. In DNA form, the CDR3 reads TGTGCCAGCAGCTTCTACACCTCTGGGGCCAACGTCCTGACTTTC. The V call is TRBV5-6, the J call TRBJ2-6, with D uncertain. Germline values: CDR1 SGHDT, CDR2 YYEEEE. The CDR3 consists of 15 residues. V was pared by 2 bases and J by 0 bases, with 6 bases between. Combining the CDR3 with reference TRBV5-6 and TRBJ2-6 gives the whole variable domain DAGVTQSPTHLIKTRGQQVTLRCSPKSGHDTVSWYQQALGQGPQFIFQYYEEEERQRGNFPDRFSGHQFPNYSSELNVNALLLGDSALYLCASSFYTSGANVLTFGAGSRLTVL.

The chain combines TRBV7-9 with TRBJ2-1; D unclear. CDR1 and CDR2 (germline): SEHNR, FQNEAQ (reference sequence). V gave up 2 bases and J gave up 0 bases, with 14 bases separating them. CDR3 length equals 17 residues. CDR3 in amino acids: CASSLPHLTSSYNEQFF. The CDR3 DNA reads as TGTGCCAGCAGCTTACCCCATCTTACGAGCTCCTACAATGAGCAGTTCTTC.

This clone was seen once. J is TRBJ2-1 and V is TRBV5-4; 11 bases are a match to TRBD2. J gave up 7 bases and V 0 bases, and 0 bases lay outside the gene matches. The CDR3 extends over 14 amino acids. Germline V gene lookup returns CDR1 SGHNT and CDR2 YYREEE (reference sequence). CDR3 nucleotide sequence: TGTGCCAGCAGCTTGGGACTAGCGGGAAATGAGCAGTTCTTC. This gives the protein CASSLGLAGNEQFF.

The rearrangement joins TRBV4-3 to TRBJ2-7, with 8 nucleotides matching TRBD1. The V gene's germline CDR1 is LGHNA and CDR2 YSLEER. The CDR3 has 14 residues. V dropped 3 bases and J dropped 3; count of bases not matched to a gene: 4. The CDR3 region has the DNA TGCGCCAGCAGCCAGGGAGACAGGGGCTACGAGCAGTACTTC. This gives the protein CASSQGDRGYEQYF.

The genes are TRBV5-8 and TRBJ2-3; D gene uncertain. V lost 2 bases and J 5 bases, leaving 9 bases between the germline ends. This CDR3 has 13 amino acids. CDR1 is SGHTS and CDR2 is YDEGEE in the germline V gene. The CDR3 is CASSFGRGDTQYF. CDR3 DNA sequence: TGTGCCAGCAGCTTTGGACGCGGAGATACGCAGTATTTT.

The CDR3 DNA is TGTGCCAGTAGTATACAGGGGGCTTCCTACGAGCAGTACTTC. Translation gives CASSIQGASYEQYF. The chain combines TRBV19 with TRBJ2-7, with 8 nucleotides matching TRBD1. Looked up from germline, CDR1 is LNHDA and CDR2 is SQIVND (reference sequence). With V trimmed by 2 bases and J by 1 base, 1 base remained unmatched. The CDR3 totals 14 residues.

At least ten counts were recorded for this clone. V and J are TRBV28 and TRBJ2-7; tentatively, D is TRBD1 (6 bases). The CDR3 totals 14 residues. The germline V gene has CDR1 MDHEN and CDR2 SYDVKM. V was clipped by 4 bases and J by 0 bases, with 10 bases between them. The CDR3 here is CASSSATGSYEQYF. The CDR3 DNA sequence: TGTGCCAGCAGTTCAGCGACAGGCTCCTACGAGCAGTACTTC.

V gene TRBV4-3 combines with J gene TRBJ1-6; 9 bases agree with TRBD1. The CDR3 contains 15 residues. Germline CDR1 and CDR2: LGHNA and YSLEER. J was trimmed by 7 bases and V by 1 base; bases with no gene match: 2. The CDR3 protein is CASSQAGTGNSPLHF. CDR3 DNA: TGCGCCAGCAGCCAAGCCGGGACAGGGAATTCACCCCTCCACTTT.

This clone was picked up a small number of times. The chain recombines TRBV14 with TRBJ1-2; 8 bases match TRBD1. The CDR3 totals 14 residues. V lost 4 bases to trimming and J lost 5 bases; unmatched junction nucleotides: 6. Looked up from germline, CDR1 is SGHDN and CDR2 is FVKESK. The CDR3 region is CASSPGQGGYGYTF. The DNA of the CDR3 is TGTGCCAGCAGCCCCGGACAGGGAGGGTATGGCTACACCTTC.